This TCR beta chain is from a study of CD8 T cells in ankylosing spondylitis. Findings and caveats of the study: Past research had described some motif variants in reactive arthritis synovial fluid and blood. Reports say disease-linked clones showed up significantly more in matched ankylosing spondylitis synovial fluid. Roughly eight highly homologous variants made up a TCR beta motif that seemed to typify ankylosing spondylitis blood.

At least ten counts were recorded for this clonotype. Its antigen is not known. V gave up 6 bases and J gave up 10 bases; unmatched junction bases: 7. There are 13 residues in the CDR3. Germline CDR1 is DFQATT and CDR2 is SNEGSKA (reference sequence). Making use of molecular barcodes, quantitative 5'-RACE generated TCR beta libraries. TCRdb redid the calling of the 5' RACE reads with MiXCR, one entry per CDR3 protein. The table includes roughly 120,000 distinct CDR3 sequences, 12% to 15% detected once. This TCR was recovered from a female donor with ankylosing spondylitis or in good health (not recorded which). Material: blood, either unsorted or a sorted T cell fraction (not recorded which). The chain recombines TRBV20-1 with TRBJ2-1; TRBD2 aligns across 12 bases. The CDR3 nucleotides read TGCAGTGCCCGGACTAGCGGGACGGGCGAGCAGTTCTTC. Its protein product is CSARTSGTGEQFF.